Following are 21 T cell receptor beta chains from one sample sequenced in a study of CD8 T cells in ankylosing spondylitis. No antigen is known for these receptors. Overall study findings and caveats: What seemed typical of ankylosing spondylitis blood was a TCR beta motif built from eight highly homologous variants.

Each CDR3 protein is one row after TCRdb ran MiXCR on the 5' RACE reads. Counted here are about 460,000 distinct CDR3 sequences, approximately 5.3% occurring once; the ten biggest clones make up around 3.4%. Sequenced sample: blood, either unsorted or a sorted T cell fraction (not recorded which). Every receptor here comes from a male donor with ankylosing spondylitis.

This clonotype was observed at least ten times. The rearrangement links TRBV28 to TRBJ2-2; tentative D call: TRBD1 (5 bases). This CDR3 region has 16 residues. Trimming shortened V by 3 bases and J by 4 bases, and 15 bases separated the two germline ends. CDR1 and CDR2 from the germline V gene are MDHEN and SYDVKM. The CDR3 spells CASSFLPQETTGELFF. In nucleotides, the CDR3 is TGTGCCAGCAGTTTTCTGCCACAGGAGACCACCGGGGAGCTGTTTTTT.

The table lists this clonotype with many counts. This chain links TRBV7-2 with TRBJ2-7, with TRBD2 matching 9 bases. The CDR3 has 15 amino acids. V shed 2 bases and J 2 bases; nucleotides not matched to a gene: 4. Per the germline V gene, CDR1 is SGHTA and CDR2 is FQGNSA. The CDR3 spells CASSLRTSEAYEQYF. CDR3 in DNA: TGTGCCAGCAGCTTAAGGACTAGCGAGGCCTACGAGCAGTACTTC.

The chain links TRBV20-1 to TRBJ2-7; D gene ambiguous. Trimming stripped 2 bases from V and 2 bases from J, with 16 bases between. The CDR3 consists of 15 residues. Germline loops: CDR1 DFQATT, CDR2 SNEGSKA (reference sequence). In nucleotides, the CDR3 is TGCAGTGCTAGATCCTACAGACATAAGACCTACGAGCAGTACTTC. Translation gives CSARSYRHKTYEQYF.

This clonotype was picked up many times. The V gene is TRBV10-3, the J gene TRBJ1-2; maybe TRBD1 (5 bases). V lost 4 bases and J 2 bases, leaving 14 bases between the germline ends. The CDR3 is 15 residues long. In germline, CDR1 is ENHRY, CDR2 SYGVKD. The CDR3, as DNA: TGTGCCATCAGTGGAAGCTTGACAGCAAACTATGGCTACACCTTC. This encodes CAISGSLTANYGYTF.

There are many counts of this clonotype. The CDR3 DNA sequence: TGCGCCAGCAGCTTGGGTGGGACGGGCGAGCAGTACTTC. Translating gives CASSLGGTGEQYF. This chain connects TRBV5-1 to TRBJ2-7, with D perhaps TRBD1 or TRBD2 (5 bases each). The CDR3 loop spans 13 amino acids. Germline lookup yields CDR1 SGHRS and CDR2 YFSETQ. Trimming stripped 0 bases from V and 6 bases from J, with 10 bases between. The full variable domain, in which reference TRBV5-1 and TRBJ2-7 provide the parts outside the CDR3, is KAGVTQTPRYLIKTRGQQVTLSCSPISGHRSVSWYQQTPGQGLQFLFEYFSETQRNKGNFPGRFSGRQFSNSRSEMNVSTLELGDSALYLCASSLGGTGEQYFGPGTRLTVT.

This clonotype has a count of ten or more. The chain employs TRBV7-9 and TRBJ1-1, with D unclear. V lost 2 bases and J 11 bases, leaving 9 bases between the germline ends. The CDR3 length is 11 residues. Germline V gene data show CDR1 as SEHNR and CDR2 as FQNEAQ (reference sequence). CDR3 loop: CASSLLPRAFF. Written as DNA, the CDR3 is TGTGCCAGCAGCTTACTCCCCCGCGCTTTCTTT.

The sample holds many counts of this clonotype. J is TRBJ2-3 and V is TRBV20-1; D not certain. The germline CDR1 and CDR2 sequences are DFQATT and SNEGSKA (reference sequence). This CDR3 has 14 residues. Trimming stripped 3 bases from V and 6 bases from J, with 16 bases between. The CDR3 DNA is TGCAGTGCTAGGCTTGATTCTCGGTTCGATACGCAGTATTTT. Translated, it gives CSARLDSRFDTQYF.

This clonotype was found many times. The chain carries TRBV4-2 and TRBJ2-3; possible D gene TRBD1, 5 bases. CDR3 length equals 15 residues. V dropped 3 bases and J dropped 0 bases, with 10 bases sitting between them. Germline CDR1 is LGHNA and CDR2 is YNFKEQ. For the CDR3, the DNA is TGTGCCAGCAGCCAGCAGACAGCTAGCACAGATACGCAGTATTTT. Its translation: CASSQQTASTDTQYF.

This clonotype was detected ten times or more. The V call is TRBV4-3, the J call TRBJ1-6; D ambiguous. The germline CDR1 and CDR2 sequences are LGHNA and YSLEER. The CDR3 runs to 13 residues. The V end was cut by 5 bases, the J end by 10 bases, with 12 bases between. CDR3 coding DNA: TGCGCCAGCAGCAATGAATTTAGGTCACCCCTCCACTTT. This encodes CASSNEFRSPLHF.

This clonotype was observed many times. CDR3 amino acids: CASSQQAEPYQETQYF. Here the CDR3 DNA reads TGTGCCAGCAGTCAACAGGCGGAACCGTACCAAGAGACCCAGTACTTC. The gene calls are TRBV6-1 and TRBJ2-5; a possible D gene is TRBD1 (5 bases). V dropped 5 bases and J dropped 0 bases, with 16 bases sitting between them. CDR3 length: 16 residues. Germline V gene sequence: CDR1 MNHNS, CDR2 SASEGT.

This clonotype was seen a handful of times. V is TRBV4-3 and J is TRBJ2-3; 9 bases map to TRBD2. The CDR3 spans 17 residues. CDR1 and CDR2 (germline): LGHNA, YSLEER. V shed 3 bases, J shed 5 bases, and the junction held 12 bases outside the gene matches. The CDR3 DNA follows: TGCGCCAGCAGCCACCCCGGGGCGGGAGGGCTTGGAGATACGCAGTATTTT. It is translated as CASSHPGAGGLGDTQYF.

This clonotype showed up many times. This CDR3 is CASSLHRVVEPDNSPLHF. CDR3 DNA sequence: TGTGCCAGCAGCTTACATCGCGTCGTCGAGCCCGATAATTCACCCCTCCACTTT. This chain connects TRBV11-1 to TRBJ1-6; D unresolved. The CDR3 is made up of 18 amino acids. Between the trimmed V and J ends, which lost 2 bases and 5 bases, there was a span of 19 bases. The germline V gene encodes CDR1 SGHAT and CDR2 FQDESV (reference sequence).

This clonotype was seen many times. The CDR3 reads CASSGHQGAEKFF. The CDR3 region has the DNA TGCGCCAGCAGCGGGCATCAGGGAGCGGAGAAGTTCTTC. V usage is TRBV5-1 and J usage is TRBJ2-1; D may correspond to TRBD1 or TRBD2 (5 bases each). The CDR3 is made up of 13 amino acids. V was cut by 4 bases and J by 14 bases, with 19 bases left in between. CDR1 is SGHRS, CDR2 YFSETQ, per germline.

The chain combines TRBV5-1 with TRBJ2-3; D is undetermined. V was pared by 2 bases and J by 2 bases, with 9 bases between. CDR1 and CDR2 from the germline V gene are SGHRS and YFSETQ. This CDR3 is 14 amino acids long. The CDR3 protein is CASSFTVHTDTQYF. The CDR3 DNA reads TGCGCCAGCAGCTTTACAGTTCACACAGATACGCAGTATTTT.

This clonotype was seen ten or more times. The CDR3: CASSYSSGANVLTF. In DNA, the CDR3 is TGTGCCAGCAGTTACAGCTCTGGGGCCAACGTCCTGACTTTC. V usage is TRBV6-2 or TRBV6-3 and J usage is TRBJ2-6; D is uncertain. V lost 2 bases, J lost 0 bases, and 2 bases lay in between. Germline values: CDR1 MNHEY, CDR2 SVGEGT. There are 14 residues in the CDR3.

This clonotype appeared many times. The V call is TRBV5-1, the J call TRBJ1-5, with a tentative D call TRBD1 (5 bases). CDR1 is SGHRS, CDR2 YFSETQ, per germline. The length of the CDR3 is 15 residues. V lost 0 bases to trimming and J lost 2 bases, with 9 bases between them. The CDR3 sequence: CASSLEGVGNQPQHF. The CDR3 DNA is TGCGCCAGCAGCTTGGAAGGGGTGGGCAATCAGCCCCAGCATTTT.

In its sample, this clonotype was seen many times. This chain connects TRBV10-3 to TRBJ2-5, with D perhaps matching TRBD2 (7 bases). This CDR3 is 11 amino acids long. The germline CDR1 and CDR2 sequences are ENHRY and SYGVKD. V was shortened by 11 bases and J by 4 bases, with 11 bases between the two germline ends. The CDR3 DNA sequence: TGTGCCGTTAGGGGGGGAGAGACCCAGTACTTC. Translated: CAVRGGETQYF.

This clonotype was picked up many times. The V and J genes are TRBV10-2 and TRBJ2-7; 10 bases map to TRBD2. J gave up 1 base and V 9 bases, and 6 bases lay outside the gene matches. The length of the CDR3 is 14 residues. Germline values: CDR1 WSHSY, CDR2 SAAADI. CDR3 coding DNA: TGCGCCAGTCTGTTAGCGGGAGGTTCCTACGAGCAGTACTTC. Encoded protein: CASLLAGGSYEQYF.

This clonotype was counted ten times or more. The rearrangement uses TRBV5-5 and TRBJ2-2, with 8 nucleotides matching TRBD1. The CDR3 length is 15 residues. The ends lost 3 bases at V and 2 bases at J; junction bases unmatched: 3. Germline-derived CDR1 and CDR2 are SGHKS and YYEKEE (reference sequence). In nucleotides, the CDR3 is TGTGCCAGCAGCTCGACAGGGGCTAACACCGGGGAGCTGTTTTTT. Translation: CASSSTGANTGELFF.

In regard to this clonotype: This may stem from a read error, because a much larger clone lies one nucleotide away. The chain couples TRBV4-2 to TRBJ2-7; 9 bases align to TRBD1. Germline CDR1 LGHNA, CDR2 YNFKEQ. CDR3 length: 15 amino acids. CDR3 protein: CVSSELRDRAYEQYF. In nucleotides, the CDR3 is TGTGTCAGCAGCGAACTCCGGGACAGGGCCTACGAGCAGTACTTC.

At least ten counts were recorded for this clonotype. This chain links TRBV29-1 with TRBJ2-7; no definite D call. Between the trimmed V and J ends, which lost 4 bases and 6 bases, there was a span of 16 bases. The CDR3 has 13 amino acids. Germline values: CDR1 SQVTM, CDR2 ANQGSEA. This CDR3 is CSVVPLGKVEQYF. The CDR3 nucleotides are TGCAGCGTTGTCCCCCTGGGGAAGGTCGAGCAGTACTTC.